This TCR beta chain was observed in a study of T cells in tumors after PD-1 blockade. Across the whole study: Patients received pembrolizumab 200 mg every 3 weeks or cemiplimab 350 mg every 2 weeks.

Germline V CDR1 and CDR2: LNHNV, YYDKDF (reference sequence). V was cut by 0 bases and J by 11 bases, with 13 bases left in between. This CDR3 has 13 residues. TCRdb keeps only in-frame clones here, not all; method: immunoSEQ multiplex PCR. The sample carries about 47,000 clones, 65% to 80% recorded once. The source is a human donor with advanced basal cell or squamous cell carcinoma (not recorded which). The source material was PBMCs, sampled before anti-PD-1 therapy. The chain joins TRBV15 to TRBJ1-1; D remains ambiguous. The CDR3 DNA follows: TGTGCCACCAGCAGAGAGAGGGTGGATCAGGCTTTCTTT. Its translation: CATSRERVDQAFF.